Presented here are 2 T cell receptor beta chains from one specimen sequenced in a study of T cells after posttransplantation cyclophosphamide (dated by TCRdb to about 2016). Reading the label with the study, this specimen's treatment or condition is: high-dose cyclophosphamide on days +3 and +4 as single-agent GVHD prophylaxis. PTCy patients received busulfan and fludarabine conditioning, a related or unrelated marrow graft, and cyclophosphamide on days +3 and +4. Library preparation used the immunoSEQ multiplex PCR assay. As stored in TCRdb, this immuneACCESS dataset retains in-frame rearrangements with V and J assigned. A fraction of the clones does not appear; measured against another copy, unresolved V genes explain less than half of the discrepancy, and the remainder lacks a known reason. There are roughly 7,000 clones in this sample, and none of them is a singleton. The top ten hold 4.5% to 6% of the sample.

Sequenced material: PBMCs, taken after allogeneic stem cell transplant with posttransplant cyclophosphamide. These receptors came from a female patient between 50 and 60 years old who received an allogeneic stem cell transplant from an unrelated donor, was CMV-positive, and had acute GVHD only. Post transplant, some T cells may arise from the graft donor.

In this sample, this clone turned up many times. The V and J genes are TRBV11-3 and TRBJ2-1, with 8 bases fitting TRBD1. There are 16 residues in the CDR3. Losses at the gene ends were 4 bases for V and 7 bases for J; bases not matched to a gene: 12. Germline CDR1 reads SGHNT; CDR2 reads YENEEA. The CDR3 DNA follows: TGTGCCAGCAGCTCCGGGGCAGGGGGCGCGGGGAATGAGCAGTTCTTC. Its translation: CASSSGAGGAGNEQFF.

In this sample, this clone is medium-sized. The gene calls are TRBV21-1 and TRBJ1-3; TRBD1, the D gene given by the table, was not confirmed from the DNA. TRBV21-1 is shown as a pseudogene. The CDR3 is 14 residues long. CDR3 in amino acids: CASSKQDRGNTIYF. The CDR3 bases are TGTGCCAGCAGCAAACAGGACAGGGGAAACACCATATATTTT.